This entry features one TCR beta chain sequence. Its antigen is currently unknown. It was with 60 Vbeta and 13 Jbeta primers that the PCR ran. Methods used by the authors: About 10 million shared chains were among 65 million to 85 million unique TCR beta chains counted in a later analysis. Using immunoSEQ multiplex PCR, the repertoire was profiled, and TCRdb retains in-frame clones only, with some absent. V and J calls and clone size follow that table, whereas D and trimming were derived from the DNA. Seen here are about 170,000 clones, 60% to 85% observed once, and the top ten hold around 3%. Germline assignment: CDR1 SEHNR and CDR2 FQNEAQ (reference sequence). The length of the CDR3 is 18 residues. The J segment lost 0 bases and the V segment lost 2 bases, leaving 8 bases of the junction unmatched. These data belong to a study of cytomegalovirus exposure and HLA in healthy donors. Regarding the study as a whole: A few CMV-associated chains were confirmed in vitro to be specific for CMV antigens. TCR beta chains numbering under 200 were designated cytomegalovirus-associated. One later analysis reportedly identified an Asian-associated ancestry cluster that showed fewer N-insertions than the roughly 700-donor mean.

The source of this sequence is a female donor in good health and CMV-seronegative. Material: PBMCs. The chain couples TRBV7-9 to TRBJ1-4; 8 positions agree with TRBD1. CDR3 in amino acids: CASSLLGQGGSTNEKLFF. CDR3 DNA sequence: TGTGCCAGCAGCTTACTCGGACAGGGTGGCTCAACTAATGAAAAACTGTTTTTT.